This T cell receptor (beta chain) was found in a study of blood T cells in healthy people across ages. With respect to this clonotype: Its antigen remains unidentified. At one of its ends the junction is not consistent with the germline gene, which may arise from a read error.

This CDR3 has 15 amino acids. PCR was performed a second time for about 7 to 11 cycles using a sample-barcoded 5' primer and a J-beta primer mix. TCRdb redid the calling of the 5' RACE reads with MiXCR, one entry per CDR3 protein. The sample lists about 600,000 distinct CDR3 sequences, 45% to 55% seen once, with 20% to 25% in the top ten. Drawing of peripheral blood yielded 8.5 to 10 milliliters from each donor. Study findings and constraints: Expanded clonotype changes were possibly confounded by unknown donor CMV status.

The chain links TRBV12-3 or TRBV12-4 to TRBJ2-7; either TRBD1 or TRBD2 may fit D (5 bases each). The sequence was collected from an elderly man in good health. Sequenced material: blood. CDR3 bases: TGTGCCGGCAGTCTAAATGGGCCCAGAGGGGCCGAGCAGTACTTC. Translated: CAGSLNGPRGAEQYF.